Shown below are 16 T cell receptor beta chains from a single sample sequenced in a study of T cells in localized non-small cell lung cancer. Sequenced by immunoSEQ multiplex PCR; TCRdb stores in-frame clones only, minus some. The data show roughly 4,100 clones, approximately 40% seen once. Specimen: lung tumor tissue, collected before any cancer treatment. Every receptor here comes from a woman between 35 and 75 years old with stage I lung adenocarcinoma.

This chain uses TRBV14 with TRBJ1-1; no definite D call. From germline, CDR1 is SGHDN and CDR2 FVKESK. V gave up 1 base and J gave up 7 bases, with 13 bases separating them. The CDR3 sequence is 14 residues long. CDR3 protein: CASSQAERIFEAFF. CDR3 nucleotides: TGTGCCAGCAGCCAAGCGGAGCGGATTTTTGAAGCTTTCTTT. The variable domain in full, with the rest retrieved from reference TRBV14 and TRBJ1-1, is EAGVTQFPSHSVIEKGQTVTLRCDPISGHDNLYWYRRVMGKEIKFLLHFVKESKQDESGMPNNRFLAERTGGTYSTLKVQPAELEDSGVYFCASSQAERIFEAFFGQGTRLTVV.

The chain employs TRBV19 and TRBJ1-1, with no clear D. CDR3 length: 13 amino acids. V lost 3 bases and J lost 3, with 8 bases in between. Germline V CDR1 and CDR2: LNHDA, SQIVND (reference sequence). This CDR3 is CASSIKGYTEAFF. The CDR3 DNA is TGTGCCAGTAGTATCAAGGGTTACACTGAAGCTTTCTTT.

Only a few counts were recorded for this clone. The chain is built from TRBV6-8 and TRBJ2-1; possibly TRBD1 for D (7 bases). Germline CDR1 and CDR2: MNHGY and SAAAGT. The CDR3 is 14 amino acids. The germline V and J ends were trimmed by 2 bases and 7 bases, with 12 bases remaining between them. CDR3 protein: CASSYGGTANEQFF. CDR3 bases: TGTGCCAGCAGTTACGGCGGGACAGCGAATGAGCAGTTCTTC.

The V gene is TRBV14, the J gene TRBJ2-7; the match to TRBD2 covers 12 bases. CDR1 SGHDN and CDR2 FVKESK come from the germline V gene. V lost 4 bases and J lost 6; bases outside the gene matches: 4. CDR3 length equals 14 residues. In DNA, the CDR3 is TGTGCCAGCAGCCGACTAGCGGGAGTTGCCGAGCAGTACTTC. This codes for CASSRLAGVAEQYF.

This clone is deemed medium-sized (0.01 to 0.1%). Here the CDR3 DNA reads TGTGCCAGCAGTCCTACGGGGGGTGGCACCGGGGAGCTGTTTTTT. Translation gives CASSPTGGGTGELFF. The J gene is TRBJ2-2, the V gene TRBV11-3, with 7 bases lining up with TRBD2. The CDR3 length is 15 residues. Germline loops: CDR1 SGHNT, CDR2 YENEEA. Unmatched junction bases numbered 8, after V lost 6 bases and J lost 4 bases.

This CDR3 is CASSVGGLARDTQYF. The CDR3 DNA reads as TGTGCCAGCAGCGTAGGGGGACTAGCGCGAGATACGCAGTATTTT. The genes are TRBV9 and TRBJ2-3; 10 bases agree with TRBD2. This CDR3 is built from 15 residues. The trim removed 0 bases at V and 5 bases at J, leaving 3 bases unmatched. CDR1 SGDLS and CDR2 YYNGEE come from the germline V gene.

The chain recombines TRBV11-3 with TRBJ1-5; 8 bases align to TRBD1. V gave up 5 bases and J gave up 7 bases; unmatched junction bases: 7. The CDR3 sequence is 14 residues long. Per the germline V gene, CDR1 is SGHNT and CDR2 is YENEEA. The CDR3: CASSLGQGRQPQHF. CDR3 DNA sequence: TGTGCCAGCAGCCTTGGACAGGGTCGCCAGCCCCAGCATTTT.

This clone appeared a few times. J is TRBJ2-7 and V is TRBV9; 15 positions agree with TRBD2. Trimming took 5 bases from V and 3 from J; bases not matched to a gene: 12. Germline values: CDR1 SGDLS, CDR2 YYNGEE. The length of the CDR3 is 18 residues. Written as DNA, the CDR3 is TGTGCCAGCAGTTACGGGACTAGCGGGAGGAGGTACAACTACGAGCAGTACTTC. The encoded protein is CASSYGTSGRRYNYEQYF.

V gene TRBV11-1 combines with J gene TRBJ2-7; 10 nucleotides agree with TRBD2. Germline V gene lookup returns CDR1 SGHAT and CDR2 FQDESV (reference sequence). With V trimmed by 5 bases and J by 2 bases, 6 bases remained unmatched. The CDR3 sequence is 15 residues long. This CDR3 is CASSVGTSGAYEQYF. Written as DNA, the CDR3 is TGTGCCAGCAGCGTTGGCACTAGCGGGGCCTACGAGCAGTACTTC.

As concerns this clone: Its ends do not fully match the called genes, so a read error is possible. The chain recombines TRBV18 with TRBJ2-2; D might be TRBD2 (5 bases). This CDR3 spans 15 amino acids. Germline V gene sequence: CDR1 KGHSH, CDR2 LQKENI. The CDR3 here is CASSPGRLNTGKLFF. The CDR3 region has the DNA TGTGCCAGCTCACCAGGTAGATTAAACACCGGGAAGCTGTTTTTT.

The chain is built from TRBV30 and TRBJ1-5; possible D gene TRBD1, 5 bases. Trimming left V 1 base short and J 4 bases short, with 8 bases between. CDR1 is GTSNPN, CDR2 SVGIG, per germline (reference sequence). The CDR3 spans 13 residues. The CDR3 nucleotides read TGTGCCTGGAGTGGGGGGGGAAATCAGCCCCAGCATTTT. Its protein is CAWSGGGNQPQHF. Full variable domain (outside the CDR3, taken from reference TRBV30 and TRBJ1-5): SQTIHQWPATLVQPVGSPLSLECTVEGTSNPNLYWYRQAAGRGLQLLFYSVGIGQISSEVPQNLSASRPQDRQFILSSKKLLLSDSGFYLCAWSGGGNQPQHFGDGTRLSIL.

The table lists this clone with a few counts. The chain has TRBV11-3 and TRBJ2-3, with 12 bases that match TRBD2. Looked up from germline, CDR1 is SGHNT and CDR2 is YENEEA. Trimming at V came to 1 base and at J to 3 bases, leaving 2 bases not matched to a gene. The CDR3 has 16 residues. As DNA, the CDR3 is TGTGCCAGCAGCTTAGGAGGACTAGCGGGGACAGATACGCAGTATTTT. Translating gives CASSLGGLAGTDTQYF.

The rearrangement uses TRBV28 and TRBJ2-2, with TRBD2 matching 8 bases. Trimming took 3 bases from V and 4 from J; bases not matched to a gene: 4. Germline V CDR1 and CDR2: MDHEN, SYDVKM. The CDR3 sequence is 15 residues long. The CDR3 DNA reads TGTGCCAGCAGTTTTTCCGGGAGGGCCACCGGGGAGCTGTTTTTT. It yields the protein CASSFSGRATGELFF.

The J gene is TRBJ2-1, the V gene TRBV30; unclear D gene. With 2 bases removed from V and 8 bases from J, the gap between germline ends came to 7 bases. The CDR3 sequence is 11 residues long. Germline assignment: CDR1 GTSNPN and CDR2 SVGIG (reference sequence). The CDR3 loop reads CAWSISHEQFF. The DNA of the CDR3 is TGTGCCTGGAGTATTAGCCATGAGCAGTTCTTC.

CDR3 in DNA: TGTGCCAGCAGTTACTCGGCGGGAGGGCCTACCGGGGAGCTGTTTTTT. Protein product: CASSYSAGGPTGELFF. The chain recombines TRBV6-8 with TRBJ2-2; TRBD2 matches 9 bases. Looked up from germline, CDR1 is MNHGY and CDR2 is SAAAGT. This CDR3 has 16 residues. With 0 bases clipped from V and 5 bases from J, the junction kept 4 bases outside the gene matches.

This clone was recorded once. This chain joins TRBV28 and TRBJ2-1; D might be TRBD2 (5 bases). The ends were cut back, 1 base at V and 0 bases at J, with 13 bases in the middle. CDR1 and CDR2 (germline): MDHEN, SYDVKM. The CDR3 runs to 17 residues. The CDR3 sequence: CASSLFWTRASYNEQFF. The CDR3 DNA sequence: TGTGCCAGCAGTTTATTCTGGACGAGGGCCTCCTACAATGAGCAGTTCTTC.